These 32 T cell receptor beta chains were sequenced from one sample in a study of Ad26.COV2.S vaccination and SARS-CoV-2 variants. The treatment is: approximately 18 received Ad26.COV2.S at low or high dose, single or two shots; several received placebo; per-sample allocation not given. The samples date from day 63 after the first vaccine or placebo injection. Generated by immunoSEQ multiplex PCR, the TCRdb table keeps only in-frame clones and is missing some. Of around 300,000 clones detected, roughly 88% appear once; the ten largest clones hold roughly 6%. The sequencing here drew on peripheral blood, taken in a trial of Ad26.COV2.S vaccine versus placebo. These receptors originate from a person between 18 and 59 years old who received the Ad26.COV2.S COVID-19 vaccine or a placebo.

The genes are TRBV14 and TRBJ2-3; D call uncertain. The CDR3 contains 18 residues. Germline V gene sequence: CDR1 SGHDN, CDR2 FVKESK. Deletions cut 0 bases from V and 8 bases from J, with 24 bases between. This chain's CDR3 is CASSQDNSYGAHRGTQYF. Written as DNA, the CDR3 is TGTGCCAGCAGCCAAGATAACAGTTACGGTGCCCACAGAGGTACGCAGTATTTT.

This chain joins TRBV10-3 and TRBJ1-1; D unresolved. Between the trimmed V and J ends, which lost 2 bases and 7 bases, there was a span of 17 bases. The CDR3 is 15 residues long. Germline assignment: CDR1 ENHRY and CDR2 SYGVKD. The CDR3 sequence: CAISEEVIERGEAFF. The CDR3 DNA reads TGTGCCATCAGTGAGGAGGTTATCGAGAGAGGTGAAGCTTTCTTT.

This chain joins TRBV30 and TRBJ2-5; D gene unclear. The V end was cut by 5 bases, the J end by 5 bases, with 12 bases between. The CDR3 is 12 amino acids. Germline assignment: CDR1 GTSNPN and CDR2 SVGIG (reference sequence). CDR3 nucleotide sequence: TGTGCCTGGGGTGACCTATCGGAGACCCAGTACTTC. This gives the protein CAWGDLSETQYF.

CDR3 in DNA: TGTGCCACCAGTCCTGGTACGGTCTCCAATCAGCCCCAGCATTTT. The encoded protein is CATSPGTVSNQPQHF. This chain links TRBV15 with TRBJ1-5; D remains ambiguous. V lost 6 bases to trimming and J lost 3 bases, with 15 bases between them. Germline assignment: CDR1 LNHNV and CDR2 YYDKDF (reference sequence). This CDR3 spans 15 amino acids.

The chain joins TRBV5-4 to TRBJ1-3; D ambiguous. This CDR3 spans 13 amino acids. CDR1 is SGHNT and CDR2 is YYREEE in the germline V gene (reference sequence). V was pared by 0 bases and J by 4 bases, with 5 bases between. CDR3 DNA: TGTGCCAGCAGCTTGGCCGGGGGAAACACCATATATTTT. Its protein is CASSLAGGNTIYF. Full variable domain (remainder filled in from reference TRBV5-4 and TRBJ1-3): ETGVTQSPTHLIKTRGQQVTLRCSSQSGHNTVSWYQQALGQGPQFIFQYYREEENGRGNFPPRFSGLQFPNYSSELNVNALELDDSALYLCASSLAGGNTIYFGEGSWLTVV.

The chain links TRBV9 to TRBJ2-2; D ambiguous. Looked up from germline, CDR1 is SGDLS and CDR2 is YYNGEE. Trimming left V 0 bases short and J 4 bases short, with 4 bases between. The CDR3 consists of 13 residues. CDR3 sequence reads: CASSVDVTGELFF. The DNA of the CDR3 is TGTGCCAGCAGCGTAGATGTCACCGGGGAGCTGTTTTTT.

The chain combines TRBV28 with TRBJ2-4, with 10 bases matching TRBD1. There are 16 residues in the CDR3. Trimming at V came to 6 bases and at J to 1 base, leaving 6 bases not matched to a gene. Germline V lookup: CDR1 MDHEN, CDR2 SYDVKM. CDR3 protein: CASRPRGQGAKNIQYF. In DNA form, the CDR3 reads TGTGCCAGCAGGCCGAGGGGACAGGGGGCCAAAAACATTCAGTACTTC.

The rearrangement joins TRBV7-2 to TRBJ1-2, with D maybe TRBD1 (6 bases). The CDR3 has 13 amino acids. The germline V gene has CDR1 SGHTA and CDR2 FQGNSA. Trimming removed 5 bases at V and 8 bases at J, with 15 bases between. The CDR3 DNA follows: TGTGCCAGCAGCCCTCCCAGGGGAGGGGGCTACACCTTC. This codes for CASSPPRGGGYTF.

The V call is TRBV18, the J call TRBJ2-1; the D is unclear. Germline values: CDR1 KGHSH, CDR2 LQKENI. CDR3 length: 13 amino acids. V dropped 1 base and J dropped 7 bases, with 8 bases sitting between them. The CDR3 DNA reads as TGTGCCAGCTCACCACTCGAGGAAAATGAGCAGTTCTTC. Translating it yields CASSPLEENEQFF.

The chain is built from TRBV6-6 and TRBJ2-1; TRBD2 matches at 7 bases. J gave up 4 bases and V 6 bases, and 9 bases lay outside the gene matches. The CDR3 has 15 residues. From germline, CDR1 is MNHNY and CDR2 SVGAGI (reference sequence). Here the CDR3 DNA reads TGTGCCAGCAGCCAGAGCGGGGACTATTACAATGAGCAGTTCTTC. It encodes CASSQSGDYYNEQFF.

In this sample, this clone turned up once. The V and J genes are TRBV13 and TRBJ1-1, with D hard to call. CDR1 is PRHDT and CDR2 is FYEKMQ in the germline V gene (reference sequence). This CDR3 is 16 amino acids long. Trimming stripped 5 bases from V and 1 base from J, with 17 bases between. Written as DNA, the CDR3 is TGTGCCAGCAGCCCCATGGGCTGGACTCCGAACACTGAAGCTTTCTTT. Its protein product is CASSPMGWTPNTEAFF.

This chain joins TRBV24-1 and TRBJ1-3; D is ambiguous. The V end was cut by 4 bases, the J end by 6 bases, with 6 bases between. Germline V gene lookup returns CDR1 KGHDR and CDR2 SFDVKD. The CDR3 length is 12 residues. The CDR3 coding sequence is TGTGCCACCAGTGACGATCTAAACACCATATATTTT. Translating it yields CATSDDLNTIYF.

This chain uses TRBV24-1 with TRBJ2-1; 7 bases match TRBD1. V trimming: 1 base; J trimming: 7 bases; junction bases outside the gene matches: 6. The CDR3 consists of 15 residues. Per germline, CDR1 KGHDR and CDR2 SFDVKD. The chain's CDR3 is CATSDFGAGGNEQFF. CDR3 coding DNA: TGTGCCACCAGTGATTTTGGGGCAGGGGGAAATGAGCAGTTCTTC.

V is TRBV29-1 and J is TRBJ2-3, with 9 bases that match TRBD2. The CDR3 has 12 residues. The germline CDR1 and CDR2 sequences are SQVTM and ANQGSEA. The CDR3 loop reads CSLLAGEDTQYF. In nucleotides, the CDR3 is TGCAGTTTGTTAGCGGGAGAAGATACGCAGTATTTT.

The chain is built from TRBV30 and TRBJ2-2; D possibly matches TRBD1 or TRBD2 (6 bases each). V gave up 3 bases and J gave up 3 bases, with 11 bases separating them. CDR1 GTSNPN and CDR2 SVGIG come from the germline V gene (reference sequence). The CDR3 covers 14 residues. DNA for the CDR3: TGTGCCTGGAGGGGGGCGGGATACACCGGGGAGCTGTTTTTT. Protein: CAWRGAGYTGELFF.

Only one count was recorded for this clone. The chain has TRBV6-1 and TRBJ1-2; possibly TRBD1 for D (5 bases). The V end lost 2 bases, the J end lost 8 bases, and 15 bases lay between the germline ends. Germline V gives CDR1 MNHNS, CDR2 SASEGT. The CDR3 length is 14 residues. The chain's CDR3 is CASSEFVTGGGYTF. The CDR3 bases are TGTGCCAGCAGTGAATTTGTTACAGGTGGCGGCTACACCTTC.

The V gene is TRBV4-3, the J gene TRBJ2-3, with D perhaps TRBD1 or TRBD2 (5 bases each). V was cut by 0 bases and J by 0 bases, with 16 bases left in between. CDR3 length: 18 residues. The V gene's germline CDR1 is LGHNA and CDR2 YSLEER. The CDR3 here is CASSQDLWDGSSTDTQYF. The CDR3 DNA reads as TGCGCCAGCAGCCAAGATCTATGGGACGGTTCTAGCACAGATACGCAGTATTTT.

The chain carries TRBV19 and TRBJ1-6; D gene uncertain. V lost 9 bases and J 8 bases, leaving 17 bases between the germline ends. Germline lookup yields CDR1 LNHDA and CDR2 SQIVND (reference sequence). The CDR3 contains 14 residues. The CDR3: CASDALGRYSPLHF. The CDR3 DNA follows: TGTGCCAGCGACGCTTTGGGGAGGTATTCACCCCTCCACTTT. Full variable domain (rest looked up from reference TRBV19 and TRBJ1-6): DGGITQSPKYLFRKEGQNVTLSCEQNLNHDAMYWYRQDPGQGLRLIYYSQIVNDFQKGDIAEGYSVSREKKESFPLTVTSAQKNPTAFYLCASDALGRYSPLHFGNGTRLTVT.

The V and J genes are TRBV12-2 and TRBJ1-3. TRBV12-2 is flagged as a pseudogene. CDR3 length: 11 residues. The CDR3 bases are TGTGCGCCTAGGACTGGAAACACCATATATTTT. It is translated as CAPRTGNTIYF.

J is TRBJ2-7 and V is TRBV4-1, with 7 bases fitting TRBD1. The CDR3 has 15 residues. Germline loops: CDR1 MGHRA, CDR2 YSYEKL. V shed 1 base and J 5 bases; nucleotides not matched to a gene: 8. Written as DNA, the CDR3 is TGCGCCAGCAGCCAAGGCGACAGGGACGTCGACGAGCAGTACTTC. Translating gives CASSQGDRDVDEQYF.

The DNA of the CDR3 is TGTGCCAGCAGCTTCGAGGCCGCGGGCCCCCTGGGGGATACGCAGTATTTT. Translation gives CASSFEAAGPLGDTQYF. The chain joins TRBV28 to TRBJ2-3; D is perhaps TRBD2 (5 bases). The CDR3 consists of 17 residues. Germline V gives CDR1 MDHEN, CDR2 SYDVKM. V was clipped by 6 bases and J by 6 bases, with 25 bases between them.

This clone was seen a single time. The chain uses TRBV14 and TRBJ1-2; D possibly corresponds to TRBD1 (5 bases). This CDR3 comprises 15 residues. CDR1 SGHDN and CDR2 FVKESK come from the germline V gene. Trimming pared 4 bases from V and 3 bases from J, leaving 15 bases between. The CDR3 sequence: CASSPPGRTDYGYTF. The CDR3 DNA is TGTGCCAGCAGCCCACCGGGACGGACCGACTATGGCTACACCTTC.

The chain links TRBV4-1 to TRBJ1-4; 7 bases line up with TRBD1. V trimming: 1 base; J trimming: 0 bases; junction bases outside the gene matches: 5. CDR1 is MGHRA and CDR2 is YSYEKL in the germline V gene. CDR3 size: 17 residues. The CDR3 bases are TGCGCCAGCAGCCAAGCTTTGACAGGGACAACTAATGAAAAACTGTTTTTT. Translation gives CASSQALTGTTNEKLFF.

About this clone: Different DNA sequences within this sample yield the same CDR3. This rearrangement joins TRBV19 to TRBJ1-1; unclear D gene. The CDR3 loop spans 12 amino acids. Germline V gene lookup returns CDR1 LNHDA and CDR2 SQIVND (reference sequence). V lost 1 base and J lost 1, with 1 base in between. The CDR3 sequence is CASSIGNTEAFF. The DNA of the CDR3 is TGTGCCAGTAGTATAGGGAACACTGAAGCTTTCTTT.

The rearrangement uses TRBV2 and TRBJ1-1; D remains unclear. Trimming cost V 4 bases and J 3 bases, with 9 bases left between them. CDR1 is SNHLY and CDR2 is FYNNEI in the germline V gene. The CDR3 sequence is 13 residues long. Here the CDR3 DNA reads TGTGCCAGCAGTGGTCGGGGTGACACTGAAGCTTTCTTT. This encodes CASSGRGDTEAFF.

The chain uses TRBV3-1 (or the pseudogene TRBV3-2) and TRBJ1-1; a possible D gene is TRBD1 (5 bases). Germline V CDR1 and CDR2: LGHDT, YNNKEL (reference sequence). Trimming shortened V by 5 bases and J by 4 bases, and 14 bases separated the two germline ends. The CDR3 extends over 14 amino acids. CDR3 sequence reads: CASSEFGGGTEAFF. The CDR3, as DNA: TGTGCCAGCAGCGAATTCGGGGGGGGCACTGAAGCTTTCTTT.

The chain recombines TRBV28 with TRBJ2-6; D ambiguous. Germline V gives CDR1 MDHEN, CDR2 SYDVKM. V gave up 5 bases and J gave up 5 bases, with 22 bases separating them. CDR3 length equals 18 residues. CDR3 bases: TGTGCCAGCAGTAAATACTCCTCGGGTGGGATCTGGGCCAACGTCCTGACTTTC. Its protein is CASSKYSSGGIWANVLTF.

The chain links TRBV7-9 to TRBJ1-2, with 9 nucleotides matching TRBD1. The germline V gene encodes CDR1 SEHNR and CDR2 FQNEAQ (reference sequence). CDR3 length equals 16 residues. Losses at the gene ends were 4 bases for V and 2 bases for J; bases not matched to a gene: 8. Here the CDR3 DNA reads TGTGCCAGCAGCTCGACCACCGGGACAGGGAACTATGGCTACACCTTC. Translation: CASSSTTGTGNYGYTF.

The count of this clone is one. This chain connects TRBV28 to TRBJ2-1, with TRBD2 as a possible D gene (6 bases). The CDR3 length is 13 residues. CDR1 and CDR2 from the germline V gene are MDHEN and SYDVKM. Trimming removed 4 bases at V and 10 bases at J, with 14 bases between. For the CDR3, the DNA is TGTGCCAGCAGTTCGGGTCCCGGGAGAGAGCAGTTCTTC. This encodes CASSSGPGREQFF. Complete variable domain (other parts from reference TRBV28 and TRBJ2-1): DVKVTQSSRYLVKRTGEKVFLECVQDMDHENMFWYRQDPGLGLRLIYFSYDVKMKEKGDIPEGYSVSREKKERFSLILESASTNQTSMYLCASSSGPGREQFFGPGTRLTVL.

The rearrangement joins TRBV15 to TRBJ2-7; D is unclear. V was pared by 0 bases and J by 0 bases, with 9 bases between. The CDR3 contains 15 residues. Germline loops: CDR1 LNHNV, CDR2 YYDKDF (reference sequence). The CDR3 sequence: CATSRDPSSSYEQYV. CDR3 coding DNA: TGTGCCACCAGCAGAGACCCCAGTAGCTCCTACGAGCAGTACGTC.

This clone was observed a single time. The CDR3 bases are TGTGCCAGCAGCTTAGGACCAGCGGGAGGCCTCGAGCAGTACGTC. Protein sequence: CASSLGPAGGLEQYV. This chain joins TRBV7-8 and TRBJ2-7; TRBD2 agrees at 9 bases. The CDR3 sequence is 15 residues long. The trim removed 1 base at V and 6 bases at J, leaving 7 bases unmatched. Per germline, CDR1 SGHVS and CDR2 FQNEAQ.

The chain recombines TRBV20-1 with TRBJ1-1, with D hard to call. Germline assignment: CDR1 DFQATT and CDR2 SNEGSKA (reference sequence). V lost 2 bases and J lost 5, with 6 bases in between. The CDR3 loop spans 11 amino acids. The CDR3 DNA follows: TGCAGTGCTAGAAGGGTAACTGAAGCTTTCTTT. Translating gives CSARRVTEAFF.